This TCR beta chain was documented in a study of vaccination and CD4 T cells after COVID-19. Turning to the study itself: SARS-CoV-2, HCoV-NL63, HCoV-OC43 and HCoV-229E supplied the overlapping spike peptides used to stimulate cells. Control cultures received a CEFX pool, an HIV-1 Nef pool, or no peptide.

The treatment: roughly 10-day PBMC culture with coronavirus spike peptide pools or control peptides (ViraFEST assay). The culture of 1.5 million to 2 million PBMCs per well included 9.5 to 10 IU/ml IL-2 and roughly 10 ug/ml peptide pools. The CDR3 loop spans 13 amino acids. The germline gives CDR1 MDHEN, CDR2 SYDVKM. Sequencing of the DNA from cultured CD4+ T cells was carried out with the Oncomine TCR Beta short-read assay. TCRdb independently ran MiXCR on the PCR reads; one entry per CDR3 protein. Of 20,000 to 25,000 distinct CDR3 sequences listed, roughly 50% are singletons. Comment on this clonotype: Its antigen is not identified. One end of the junction varies from germline; a read error may be responsible.

V is TRBV28 and J is TRBJ1-2; D gene ambiguous. This clonotype originated in a human donor who had recovered from COVID-19. Sequencing used CD4+ T cells from blood, cultured in vitro. The CDR3 loop is CASTQRPNYGCTF. The CDR3 nucleotides read TGTGCCAGCACTCAAAGACCAAACTATGGCTGCACCTTC.